This T cell receptor (beta chain) was captured by sequencing in a study of post-analysis software for immune sequencing data. Study background: Multiple sclerosis in the patients followed relapsing-remitting, secondary progressive and progressive-relapsing courses.

The germline V and J ends were trimmed by 4 bases and 12 bases, with 19 bases remaining between them. Per the germline V gene, CDR1 is MNHEY and CDR2 is SVGAGI. This CDR3 is 14 amino acids long. Incorporated into the TCR beta cDNA libraries were unique molecular identifiers, which served to reduce PCR and sequencing biases. Each CDR3 protein gets one entry after TCRdb re-called the PCR reads with MiXCR. Of 750,000 to 900,000 distinct CDR3 sequences in the sample, roughly 46% were seen once. As concerns this clonotype: No antigen is known for it.

The study's findings and limits: There were a handful of TRBV segments more frequent in patients than controls, and TRBV5-6, TRBV5-1 and TRBV20-1 were among them. Samples from one preparation batch, clustered by F measure, grouped strongly together. Versus controls, multiple sclerosis patients showed significantly lower diversity (normalized Chao1).

The chain is built from TRBV6-5 and TRBJ2-1; D uncertain. The sequence came from a girl between 10 and 17 years old with multiple sclerosis. The sequenced sample consisted of blood. The DNA for the CDR3 is TGTGCCAGCAGTTTGTCCTCTGACTCCCAGGCGCAGTTCTTC. Protein product: CASSLSSDSQAQFF.